This T cell receptor beta chain was recovered during a study of T cells after yellow fever vaccination. The CDR3 is 11 amino acids. V was trimmed by 3 bases and J by 9 bases, leaving 5 bases between them. This clonotype was observed at least ten times. Its cognate antigen is unknown. TCRdb re-called the 5' RACE reads with MiXCR, one entry per CDR3 protein. The data show 55,000 to 70,000 distinct CDR3 sequences, more than 6.5% seen once. General study results and limits: Abundant clonotypes from the bulk population could get into FACS-sorted repertoires as contaminants. The secondary T-cell response peaked on day 5, not day 15, but was weaker. Researchers noted that a small share of clonotypes showed up in both CD4 and CD8 compartments. Post-booster samples contained most primary-vaccination clones (more than 95% CD4, around 90% CD8).

This receptor was identified in a man aged 18 to 30 who received the YFV17D yellow fever vaccine. Sequences were derived from CD8+ T cells sorted from PBMCs, sampled roughly seven weeks after the first yellow fever vaccination. J is TRBJ2-2 and V is TRBV12-3 or TRBV12-4; unclear D gene. The CDR3 reads CASSLLRELFF. CDR3 in DNA: TGTGCCAGCAGTTTGCTCCGGGAGCTGTTTTTT.